The source of this T cell receptor beta chain is a study of neoadjuvant anti-PD-1 for oral cavity cancer. The time point is: after neoadjuvant nivolumab, at surgical resection. The patients had HPV-negative, locally advanced oral cavity squamous cell carcinoma. Blood libraries mostly used 400 to 500 ng genomic DNA, six replicates each. Sequenced by immunoSEQ multiplex PCR; TCRdb stores in-frame clones only, minus some. The sample has 10,000 or so clones; roughly two thirds are singletons. From germline, CDR1 is SGHRS and CDR2 YFSETQ. Germline trimming cut 4 bases from V and 5 bases from J; bases unmatched to any gene: 17. The CDR3 is 19 residues long.

The starting material was PBMCs, obtained after nivolumab (anti-PD-1) treatment. The rearrangement joins TRBV5-1 to TRBJ1-6; 8 nucleotides agree with TRBD1. This clonotype was sampled from a person aged 40 to 85 with oral cavity squamous cell carcinoma. CDR3 in DNA: TGCGCCAGCAGCCCCCTCTTTGCCCCAGGGGGCGGTGATAATTCACCCCTCCACTTT. This codes for CASSPLFAPGGGDNSPLHF.